A single sample is the source of the 9 T cell receptor beta chains below, sequenced in a study of regulatory T cells in long-lasting Graves disease. Through Arm-PCR of CDR3 regions and iRepertoire HTBI primers, TCR beta libraries were built. TCRdb re-derived calls from the multiplex PCR reads in MiXCR, one entry per CDR3 protein. The sample holds 400,000 to 450,000 distinct CDR3 sequences, under 15% seen once. As for time point: newly diagnosed GD, antithyroid drugs for less than 3 months. Following extraction of RNA from PBMCs, that RNA was used to make the TCR library. These records were also assigned to another study, of T cells in Graves' hyperthyroidism and ophthalmopathy.

The source material was peripheral blood mononuclear cells (PBMCs), sampled at new diagnosis, from a patient treated with antithyroid drugs. These receptors came from a woman in her 30s with Graves disease.

A few counts support this clonotype. The chain couples TRBV20-1 to TRBJ2-1; D is undetermined. The CDR3 length is 10 residues. The germline gives CDR1 DFQATT, CDR2 SNEGSKA (reference sequence). The germline V and J ends were trimmed by 8 bases and 3 bases, with 5 bases remaining between them. CDR3 amino acids: CSYYYNEQFF. CDR3 DNA sequence: TGCAGTTACTACTACAATGAGCAGTTCTTC.

The chain links TRBV27 to TRBJ2-7; maybe TRBD2 (7 bases). This CDR3 contains 13 residues. The V gene lost 11 bases and the J gene lost 3 bases, with 17 bases spanning the gap. The germline CDR1 and CDR2 sequences are MNHEY and SMNVEV (reference sequence). Here the CDR3 reads CAAGAGIHYEQYF. In nucleotides, the CDR3 is TGTGCCGCGGGGGCAGGAATACACTACGAGCAGTACTTC.

The chain recombines TRBV3-1 with TRBJ2-5; the D gene is possibly TRBD1 (5 bases). With 0 bases removed from V and 2 bases from J, the gap between germline ends came to 13 bases. The length of the CDR3 is 16 residues. The germline gives CDR1 LGHDT, CDR2 YNNKEL (reference sequence). The CDR3 DNA follows: TGTGCCAGCAGCCAAGATATCAGGGTGGGACAAGAGACCCAGTACTTC. It translates to CASSQDIRVGQETQYF.

The V gene is TRBV29-1, the J gene TRBJ2-7; perhaps D is TRBD1 or TRBD2 (5 bases each). The germline V gene has CDR1 SQVTM and CDR2 ANQGSEA. The CDR3 covers 12 residues. With 4 bases removed from V and 3 bases from J, the gap between germline ends came to 10 bases. The CDR3: CSVAGTDYEQYF. The CDR3 bases are TGCAGCGTTGCCGGGACGGACTACGAGCAGTACTTC.

This clonotype was picked up a small number of times. CDR3 DNA sequence: TGTGCCAGTAGACCGGGGAGGGGGAGCAATCAGCCCCAGCATTTT. It is translated as CASRPGRGSNQPQHF. V is TRBV19 and J is TRBJ1-5; TRBD1 might be the D (6 bases). V dropped 6 bases and J dropped 1 base, with 13 bases sitting between them. Per germline, CDR1 LNHDA and CDR2 SQIVND (reference sequence). CDR3 length equals 15 residues.

This clonotype was seen at least ten times. The chain is built from TRBV12-3 or TRBV12-4 and TRBJ2-2; D possibly corresponds to TRBD1 (6 bases). V shed 7 bases and J shed 1 base, with 19 bases lying between them. CDR3 size: 17 residues. In DNA form, the CDR3 reads TGTGCCAGCAATTTCCCACCGGGACAAAAGAACACCGGGGAGCTGTTTTTT. This gives the protein CASNFPPGQKNTGELFF.

This chain links TRBV29-1 with TRBJ1-2; 8 nucleotides agree with TRBD1. Per the germline V gene, CDR1 is SQVTM and CDR2 is ANQGSEA. The CDR3 is 14 residues long. V shed 8 bases and J 7 bases; nucleotides not matched to a gene: 15. CDR3 sequence (DNA): TGCAGCTTCTCCGGACAGGGCTCTACGGGTGGCTACACCTTC. It is translated as CSFSGQGSTGGYTF.

This clonotype was recorded at least ten times. This chain links TRBV9 with TRBJ2-1; D is unclear. Germline CDR1 reads SGDLS; CDR2 reads YYNGEE. The CDR3 has 14 amino acids. Trimming cost V 0 bases and J 4 bases, with 8 bases left between them. In DNA form, the CDR3 reads TGTGCCAGCAGCGTAGTTGCAACATACAATGAGCAGTTCTTC. It is translated as CASSVVATYNEQFF.

This clonotype was counted many times. The V and J genes are TRBV3-1 and TRBJ2-7; 15 nucleotides line up with TRBD2. The germline CDR1 and CDR2 sequences are LGHDT and YNNKEL (reference sequence). The V segment lost 6 bases and the J segment 2 bases; nucleotides outside the gene matches: 5. This CDR3 spans 16 amino acids. Written as DNA, the CDR3 is TGTGCCAGCAGACTGGGACTAGCGGGGGGCGCCTACGAGCAGTACTTC. This codes for CASRLGLAGGAYEQYF.